Below are 27 T cell receptor beta chains sequenced from a single sample in a study of metastatic and nonmetastatic thyroid tumors. TCRdb re-analyzed the PCR reads through MiXCR. The sample lists 20,000 to 25,000 clones; approximately 12% were seen once. Every patient was untreated before thyroid surgery. The specimen was blood. Source of these receptors: a female donor with papillary thyroid cancer or a benign thyroid nodule (not recorded which). Some clones in this sample may be carry-over from other donors' samples.

This clone was observed at least ten times. This chain uses TRBV19 with TRBJ1-3, with D uncertain. The V end was cut by 5 bases, the J end by 0 bases, with 5 bases between. The CDR3 length is 13 residues. Germline V gene sequence: CDR1 LNHDA, CDR2 SQIVND (reference sequence). DNA of the CDR3: TGTGCCAGTAGTCAAAGCTCTGGAAACACCATATATTTT. Protein sequence: CASSQSSGNTIYF.

This clone was counted ten times or more. V gene TRBV29-1 combines with J gene TRBJ2-7, with D perhaps matching TRBD2 (6 bases). This CDR3 spans 14 amino acids. Per the germline V gene, CDR1 is SQVTM and CDR2 is ANQGSEA. Trimming cost V 6 bases and J 0 bases, with 15 bases left between them. CDR3 sequence (DNA): TGCAGCGTCCGAAGGGGCGGGGACTCCTACGAGCAGTACTTC. Residues: CSVRRGGDSYEQYF.

This sequence joins TRBV7-3 and TRBJ2-1; 10 bases map to TRBD1. This CDR3 is 15 amino acids long. CDR1 SGHTA and CDR2 FQGTGA come from the germline V gene. The V segment lost 4 bases and the J segment 8 bases; nucleotides outside the gene matches: 8. Written as DNA, the CDR3 is TGTGCCAGCAGCTCCGGACAGGGGGATACGGATGAGCAGTTCTTC. Its translation: CASSSGQGDTDEQFF.

This clone showed up many times. The chain links TRBV10-3 to TRBJ2-3, with TRBD2 matching 7 bases. Trimming cost V 6 bases and J 2 bases; bases outside gene matches: 2. The germline V gene has CDR1 ENHRY and CDR2 SYGVKD. The CDR3 runs 13 residues. The CDR3 DNA reads as TGTGCCATCAGGGGAGGGACCACAGATACGCAGTATTTT. Its protein product is CAIRGGTTDTQYF.

This clone was detected ten times or more. The chain employs TRBV5-6 and TRBJ2-5, with TRBD1 identical over 7 bases. Germline V lookup: CDR1 SGHDT, CDR2 YYEEEE. V lost 2 bases and J lost 4; bases outside the gene matches: 14. This CDR3 spans 17 amino acids. As DNA, the CDR3 is TGTGCCAGCAGCTTACCCTCCGGGACAGAGGTAAGAGAGACCCAGTACTTC. It encodes CASSLPSGTEVRETQYF.

This clone has a count of ten or more. The genes are TRBV9 and TRBJ2-2, with 9 bases aligning to TRBD2. This CDR3 is built from 18 residues. V trimming: 0 bases; J trimming: 4 bases; junction bases outside the gene matches: 10. CDR1 and CDR2 (germline): SGDLS, YYNGEE. The CDR3 reads CASSVEGGSGRSTGELFF. The CDR3 coding sequence is TGTGCCAGCAGCGTAGAGGGGGGGAGCGGGAGGAGCACCGGGGAGCTGTTTTTT. The whole variable domain, filled in from reference TRBV9 and TRBJ2-2, reads DSGVTQTPKHLITATGQRVTLRCSPRSGDLSVYWYQQSLDQGLQFLIQYYNGEERAKGNILERFSAQQFPDLHSELNLSSLELGDSALYFCASSVEGGSGRSTGELFFGEGSRLTVL.

Ten or more counts support this clone. A much more abundant neighbour one base away suggests this may be a read error. V gene TRBV4-1 combines with J gene TRBJ2-3, with 10 bases fitting TRBD2. CDR3 size: 15 residues. Germline V CDR1 and CDR2: MGHRA, YSYEKL. CDR3 nucleotides: TGCGCCAGCAGCCAAGGGCTAGCGGGAGTAGATGCGCAGTATTTT. Translating it yields CASSQGLAGVDAQYF.

With respect to this clone: A much larger clone lies one base from this, so it may be a read error. This chain connects TRBV5-6 to TRBJ1-6; 7 bases line up with TRBD1. V gave up 4 bases and J gave up 11 bases; unmatched junction bases: 12. Per the germline V gene, CDR1 is SGHDT and CDR2 is YYEEEE. The CDR3 length is 15 residues. CDR3 sequence: CASSPATGYCAPLHF. CDR3 in DNA: TGTGCCAGCAGCCCAGCGACAGGGTACTGCGCACCCCTCCACTTT.

The sample holds many counts of this clone. J is TRBJ2-3 and V is TRBV10-1; 8 bases are shared with TRBD1. The CDR3 runs 14 residues. V lost 2 bases to trimming and J lost 4 bases; unmatched junction nucleotides: 2. Germline CDR1 and CDR2: WNHNN and SYGVQD (reference sequence). The CDR3 here is CASSEDRGSDTQYF. CDR3 coding DNA: TGCGCCAGCAGTGAGGACAGGGGATCAGATACGCAGTATTTT.

This clone showed up many times. The V gene is TRBV4-2, the J gene TRBJ2-2, with D possibly matching TRBD2 (5 bases). Trimming removed 2 bases from V and 3 bases from J, with 16 bases in between. Germline V gene data show CDR1 as LGHNA and CDR2 as YNFKEQ. The CDR3 loop spans 17 amino acids. The CDR3 protein is CASSQPSRRIDTGELFF. The CDR3 coding sequence is TGTGCCAGCAGCCAACCATCCCGGAGGATCGACACCGGGGAGCTGTTTTTT.

This clone was seen at least ten times. This chain connects TRBV18 to TRBJ2-2, with TRBD1 matching over 8 bases. J lost 0 bases, V lost 5 bases, and 5 bases had no gene match. Germline CDR1 is KGHSH and CDR2 is LQKENI. The length of the CDR3 is 16 residues. In nucleotides, the CDR3 is TGTGCCAGCTCAGGCCTACAGGGGGCGAACACCGGGGAGCTGTTTTTT. This sequence encodes CASSGLQGANTGELFF.

This CDR3 is CAIKGDNNQPQHF. The CDR3 nucleotides are TGTGCCATCAAGGGGGATAACAATCAGCCCCAGCATTTT. This chain connects TRBV6-2 or TRBV6-3 to TRBJ1-5, with D possibly matching TRBD1 (6 bases). Germline V gene sequence: CDR1 MNHEY, CDR2 SVGEGT. V lost 10 bases to trimming and J lost 3 bases, with 13 bases between them. CDR3 length equals 13 residues.

A few counts support this clone. The conserved phenylalanine or tryptophan is not found at the CDR3 terminus, so this likely reflects a read error. Because the CDR3's place on the DNA is in doubt, the DNA is left out and the CDR3 is given as listed by TCRdb. V gene TRBV6-1 combines with J gene TRBJ1-1; the table's D call, TRBD1, was not checked against the DNA. A total of 13 residues make up the CDR3, ends included. Germline CDR1 is MNHNS and CDR2 is SASEGT. CDR3 protein: CASSEWTDSEAYI.

About this clone itself: The sample holds other DNA sequences that translate to the same CDR3. The chain uses TRBV9 and TRBJ1-4; a possible D gene is TRBD1 (6 bases). The V end was cut by 3 bases, the J end by 2 bases, with 11 bases between. The CDR3 consists of 15 residues. Germline V CDR1 and CDR2: SGDLS, YYNGEE. In DNA, the CDR3 is TGTGCCAGCAGCGCCAATAGGGGGACTAATGAAAAACTGTTTTTT. It encodes CASSANRGTNEKLFF.

Ten or more counts support this clone. This may arise from a read error, as a much more abundant clone is one base away. This sample also contains other DNA sequences that code for the same CDR3. This sequence joins TRBV12-3 or TRBV12-4 and TRBJ1-5, with D possibly TRBD1 on 5 matching bases. V shed 5 bases and J shed 5 bases, with 13 bases lying between them. This CDR3 has 14 residues. The CDR3 region has the DNA TGTGCCAGCAGTGTCCGTGACAGAGATCAGCCCCAGCATTTT. It specifies CASSVRDRDQPQHF.

The chain is built from TRBV11-1 and TRBJ2-7; TRBD2 matches at 11 bases. The J call could be wrong; TRBJ2-1 is a better fit for the DNA end. CDR3 size: 15 residues. Germline assignment: CDR1 SGHAT and CDR2 FQDESV (reference sequence). The CDR3 reads CASSQGLAAYNEQFF. The CDR3 DNA follows: TGTGCCAGCAGCCAGGGACTAGCGGCCTACAATGAGCAGTTCTTC.

This chain uses TRBV28 with TRBJ2-7; no definite D call. Per germline, CDR1 MDHEN and CDR2 SYDVKM. Trimming removed 3 bases at V and 3 bases at J, with 9 bases between. The CDR3 extends over 13 amino acids. The CDR3, as DNA: TGTGCCAGCAGTTTCGTGGGCCTCTACGAGCAGTACGTC. Amino acids: CASSFVGLYEQYV.

This clone was found a few times. The chain is built from TRBV27 and TRBJ2-7; TRBD1 might be the D (6 bases). CDR1 MNHEY and CDR2 SMNVEV come from the germline V gene (reference sequence). The CDR3 sequence is 14 residues long. Trimming shortened V by 4 bases and J by 4 bases, and 14 bases separated the two germline ends. CDR3 sequence reads: CASSYHGQTYEQYF. CDR3 DNA sequence: TGTGCCAGCAGTTACCATGGACAGACTTACGAGCAGTACTTC.

This clone was seen ten or more times. The genes are TRBV7-2 and TRBJ1-1; maybe TRBD1 (5 bases). The CDR3 covers 14 residues. Trimming took 4 bases from V and 4 from J, leaving 13 bases between them. The germline V gene encodes CDR1 SGHTA and CDR2 FQGNSA. CDR3 coding DNA: TGTGCCAGCAGCTCCCAGGGCAGGGCCACTGAAGCTTTCTTT. Residues: CASSSQGRATEAFF.

This clone was detected ten times or more. This chain's CDR3 is CASSLRGLAGSGNEQFF. CDR3 nucleotide sequence: TGTGCCAGCAGCCTCCGAGGACTAGCGGGATCGGGCAATGAGCAGTTCTTC. This chain uses TRBV4-2 with TRBJ2-1, with 12 bases lining up with TRBD2. Germline loops: CDR1 LGHNA, CDR2 YNFKEQ. CDR3 length equals 17 residues. Germline trimming cut 4 bases from V and 6 bases from J; bases unmatched to any gene: 10.

This clone occurred many times. The chain combines TRBV19 with TRBJ2-5; D tentatively fits TRBD1 or TRBD2 (5 bases each). This CDR3 has 13 amino acids. Trimming stripped 6 bases from V and 4 bases from J, with 12 bases between. Germline V gene lookup returns CDR1 LNHDA and CDR2 SQIVND (reference sequence). CDR3 nucleotides: TGTGCCAGTAGCGGATCTGGGGGAGAGACCCAGTACTTC. Its translation: CASSGSGGETQYF. Combining the CDR3 with reference TRBV19 and TRBJ2-5 gives the whole variable domain DGGITQSPKYLFRKEGQNVTLSCEQNLNHDAMYWYRQDPGQGLRLIYYSQIVNDFQKGDIAEGYSVSREKKESFPLTVTSAQKNPTAFYLCASSGSGGETQYFGPGTRLLVL.

This clone appeared many times. The CDR3 region has the DNA TGTGCCAGTAGTAGGCAGGGAGAGGTCAATCAGCCCCAGCATTTT. Amino acid sequence: CASSRQGEVNQPQHF. The chain carries TRBV19 and TRBJ1-5; a possible D gene is TRBD1 (5 bases). Trimming removed 4 bases from V and 3 bases from J, with 13 bases in between. The germline V gene encodes CDR1 LNHDA and CDR2 SQIVND (reference sequence). This CDR3 has 15 residues.

This clone occurred many times. J is TRBJ2-3 and V is TRBV5-4; 9 bases are a match to TRBD2. The ends lost 5 bases at V and 2 bases at J; junction bases unmatched: 9. CDR1 is SGHNT and CDR2 is YYREEE in the germline V gene (reference sequence). This CDR3 spans 16 amino acids. CDR3 residues: CASSPGAGGFTDTQYF. CDR3 DNA sequence: TGTGCCAGCAGTCCCGGAGCGGGGGGTTTCACAGATACGCAGTATTTT.

The rearrangement joins TRBV11-2 to TRBJ2-3; 9 bases are a match to TRBD2. The ends lost 1 base at V and 3 bases at J; junction bases unmatched: 11. This CDR3 comprises 18 residues. The germline V gene has CDR1 SGHAT and CDR2 FQNNGV. Here the CDR3 reads CASSLGRSLAGWTDTQYF. In nucleotides, the CDR3 is TGTGCCAGCAGCTTAGGTCGGAGTCTAGCGGGATGGACAGATACGCAGTATTTT.

On this clone: This may stem from a read error, because a much larger clone lies one nucleotide away. The CDR3 coding sequence is TGCGCCAGCAGCCAAGGTATAGGGAGCACCTACGAGCAGTACTTC. Its translation: CASSQGIGSTYEQYF. This chain joins TRBV4-3 and TRBJ2-7; D may be TRBD2 (5 bases). CDR3 length equals 15 residues. Germline V gene sequence: CDR1 LGHNA, CDR2 YSLEER. The V end was cut by 1 base, the J end by 2 bases, with 12 bases between.

This clone was counted at least ten times. This chain uses TRBV27 with TRBJ2-3; TRBD2 matches 8 bases. V trimming: 0 bases; J trimming: 3 bases; junction bases outside the gene matches: 2. The CDR3 is 15 amino acids. Germline V gene sequence: CDR1 MNHEY, CDR2 SMNVEV (reference sequence). The CDR3 is CASSLSGLATDTQYF. The CDR3 DNA reads TGTGCCAGCAGTTTATCAGGACTAGCTACAGATACGCAGTATTTT.

This clone was seen many times. J is TRBJ2-6 and V is TRBV29-1; D remains ambiguous. The CDR3 runs 12 residues. With 5 bases removed from V and 0 bases from J, the gap between germline ends came to 2 bases. Germline-derived CDR1 and CDR2 are SQVTM and ANQGSEA. The CDR3 nucleotides read TGCAGCGTTAACTCTGGGGCCAACGTCCTGACTTTC. Protein: CSVNSGANVLTF.